This entry lists 2 T cell receptor beta chains sequenced from one sample in a study of cytomegalovirus exposure and HLA in healthy donors. PCR employed 60 Vbeta and 13 Jbeta primers. Repertoires were generated with immunoSEQ multiplex PCR, while TCRdb's copy carries only in-frame clones and drops some. This repertoire shows about 90,000 clones, 75% to 80% found once; its top ten account for roughly 4.5%. What was sequenced was PBMCs. The receptor set was obtained from a woman between 40 and 55 years old in good health and CMV-seropositive.

This clone was counted only a few times. This chain connects TRBV6-5 to TRBJ2-2; D might be TRBD1 (9 bases). Germline V gene data show CDR1 as MNHEY and CDR2 as SVGAGI. This CDR3 spans 14 amino acids. The CDR3 protein is CATGGLETAGELFF. The CDR3 nucleotides are TGTGCGACAGGGGGACTAGAAACTGCCGGGGAGCTGTTTTTT.

V usage is TRBV5-5 and J usage is TRBJ2-7, with D perhaps matching TRBD2 (6 bases). The V gene lost 2 bases and the J gene lost 2 bases, with 11 bases spanning the gap. Germline V gene data show CDR1 as SGHKS and CDR2 as YYEKEE (reference sequence). CDR3 size: 14 residues. CDR3 in amino acids: CASSFLTGAYEQYF. The CDR3 bases are TGTGCCAGCAGCTTTTTAACGGGAGCCTACGAGCAGTACTTC. The entire variable domain, with the rest obtained from reference TRBV5-5 and TRBJ2-7, is as follows: DAGVTQSPTHLIKTRGQQVTLRCSPISGHKSVSWYQQVLGQGPQFIFQYYEKEERGRGNFPDRFSARQFPNYSSELNVNALLLGDSALYLCASSFLTGAYEQYFGPGTRLTVT.